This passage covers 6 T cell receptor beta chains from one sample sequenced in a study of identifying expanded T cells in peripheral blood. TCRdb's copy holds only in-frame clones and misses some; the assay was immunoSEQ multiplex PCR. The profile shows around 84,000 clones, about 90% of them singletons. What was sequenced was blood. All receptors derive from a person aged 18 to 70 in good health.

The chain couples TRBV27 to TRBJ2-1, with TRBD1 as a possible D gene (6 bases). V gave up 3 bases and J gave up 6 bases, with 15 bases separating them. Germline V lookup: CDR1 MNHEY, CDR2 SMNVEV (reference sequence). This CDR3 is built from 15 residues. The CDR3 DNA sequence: TGTGCCAGCAGTTTGCGGACAGCTACAGGCAATGAGCAGTTCTTC. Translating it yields CASSLRTATGNEQFF.

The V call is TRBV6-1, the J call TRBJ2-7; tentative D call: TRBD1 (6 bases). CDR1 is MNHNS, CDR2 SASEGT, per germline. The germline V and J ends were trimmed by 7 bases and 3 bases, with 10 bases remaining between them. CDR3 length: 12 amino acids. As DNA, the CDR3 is TGTGCCAGCAAGGGGGACGGCTACGAGCAGTACTTC. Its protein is CASKGDGYEQYF.

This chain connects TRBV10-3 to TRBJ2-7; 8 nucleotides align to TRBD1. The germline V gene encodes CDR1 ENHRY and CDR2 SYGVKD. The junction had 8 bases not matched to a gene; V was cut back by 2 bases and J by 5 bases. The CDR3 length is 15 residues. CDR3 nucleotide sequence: TGTGCCATCAGTGAGCCGGACAGGGTCTGGGACGAGCAGTACTTC. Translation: CAISEPDRVWDEQYF.

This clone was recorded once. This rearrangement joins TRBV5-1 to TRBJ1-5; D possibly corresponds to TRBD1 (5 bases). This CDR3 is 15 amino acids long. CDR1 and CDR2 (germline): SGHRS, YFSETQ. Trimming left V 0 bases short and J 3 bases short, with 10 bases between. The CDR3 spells CASSLADSFNQPQHF. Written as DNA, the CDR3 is TGCGCCAGCAGCTTGGCCGACAGCTTCAATCAGCCCCAGCATTTT.

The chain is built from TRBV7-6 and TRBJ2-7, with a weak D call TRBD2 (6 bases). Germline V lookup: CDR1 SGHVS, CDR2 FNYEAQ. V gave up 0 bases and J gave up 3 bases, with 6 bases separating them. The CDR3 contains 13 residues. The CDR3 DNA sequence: TGTGCCAGCAGCTTAGCGGGGGGCTACGAGCAGTACTTC. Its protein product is CASSLAGGYEQYF.

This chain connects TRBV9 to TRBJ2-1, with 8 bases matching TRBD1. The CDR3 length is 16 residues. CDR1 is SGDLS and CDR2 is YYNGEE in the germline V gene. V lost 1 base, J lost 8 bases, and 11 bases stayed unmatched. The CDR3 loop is CASSVSTAGQGYEQFF. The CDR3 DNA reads TGTGCCAGCAGCGTATCCACTGCTGGACAGGGTTATGAGCAGTTCTTC.